The rows below give T cell receptor beta chains drawn from one sample of a study of blood T cell repertoires in COVID-19. TCRdb keeps only in-frame clones here, not all; method: immunoSEQ multiplex PCR. The table lists 150,000 to 200,000 clones, over 85% of them singletons. The sequenced sample was peripheral blood. The receptors derive from a woman between 50 and 59 years old with acute or convalescent COVID-19. Each CDR3 is given without its conserved first and last residue. Fields, in order: clone size, V gene, J gene, D gene, CDR3 protein. The D gene is left open where the match is weak. Only part of the rows carry a size: once, few, many, or a class if the clone is expanded.

abundance: NA
v_gene: TRBV4-1
j_gene: TRBJ1-5
d_gene: NA
CDR3aa: ASSQEGGTQPQH

abundance: once
v_gene: TRBV18
j_gene: TRBJ1-2
d_gene: TRBD1
CDR3aa: ASSLSGTDHGYT

abundance: NA
v_gene: TRBV10-3
j_gene: TRBJ1-1
d_gene: TRBD1
CDR3aa: ATTGQGSQNTEAF

abundance: NA
v_gene: TRBV6-5
j_gene: TRBJ1-1
d_gene: TRBD1
CDR3aa: ASRPGTGVWLAF

abundance: NA
v_gene: TRBV28
j_gene: TRBJ2-2
d_gene: TRBD2
CDR3aa: ASSLRTSGRQTGELF

abundance: NA
v_gene: TRBV6-5
j_gene: TRBJ2-3
d_gene: NA
CDR3aa: ATSDTHQSTDTQY

abundance: NA
v_gene: TRBV13
j_gene: TRBJ2-2
d_gene: TRBD2
CDR3aa: ASSDAGTSSRTGELF

abundance: NA
v_gene: TRBV2
j_gene: TRBJ1-2
d_gene: TRBD1
CDR3aa: ASSELLPGTGGGYT

abundance: NA
v_gene: TRBV27
j_gene: TRBJ2-4
d_gene: TRBD1
CDR3aa: ASRPGGQGAEY

abundance: once
v_gene: TRBV7-2
j_gene: TRBJ2-2
d_gene: NA
CDR3aa: ASSLELAGHTGELF

abundance: NA
v_gene: TRBV29-1
j_gene: TRBJ1-2
d_gene: NA
CDR3aa: SAKSGEEGYT

abundance: NA
v_gene: TRBV12-3/TRBV12-4
j_gene: TRBJ1-1
d_gene: NA
CDR3aa: ASSFDTNTEAF

abundance: once
v_gene: TRBV10-3
j_gene: TRBJ2-1
d_gene: NA
CDR3aa: AIREMSGSYNEQF

abundance: NA
v_gene: TRBV6-6
j_gene: TRBJ1-1
d_gene: TRBD1
CDR3aa: ASSYLDRDVEAF

abundance: NA
v_gene: TRBV19
j_gene: TRBJ2-1
d_gene: NA
CDR3aa: ASSISLSNEQF

abundance: NA
v_gene: TRBV7-3
j_gene: TRBJ1-6
d_gene: NA
CDR3aa: ASSLPPAVRALH

abundance: once
v_gene: TRBV28
j_gene: TRBJ2-7
d_gene: NA
CDR3aa: ASSLAGPDEQY

abundance: NA
v_gene: TRBV6-5
j_gene: TRBJ1-1
d_gene: NA
CDR3aa: ASSYSLRLVNTEAF

abundance: NA
v_gene: TRBV3-1/TRBV3-2
j_gene: TRBJ1-2
d_gene: TRBD1
CDR3aa: ASSHQLGTGLFTYT

abundance: few
v_gene: TRBV4-3
j_gene: TRBJ1-2
d_gene: NA
CDR3aa: ASSHPGERPRGYT

abundance: once
v_gene: TRBV7-3
j_gene: TRBJ2-1
d_gene: TRBD2
CDR3aa: ASSSGLNIAGDNEQF

abundance: NA
v_gene: TRBV6-6
j_gene: TRBJ1-1
d_gene: TRBD1
CDR3aa: ASSQTQGPYTEAF

abundance: NA
v_gene: TRBV6-6
j_gene: TRBJ2-3
d_gene: TRBD2
CDR3aa: ASRTSGDTDTQY

abundance: NA
v_gene: TRBV30
j_gene: TRBJ1-5
d_gene: NA
CDR3aa: AWSVGGDQPQH

abundance: NA
v_gene: TRBV4-3
j_gene: TRBJ2-1
d_gene: TRBD2
CDR3aa: ASSPRLAGAYNEQF

abundance: NA
v_gene: TRBV7-2
j_gene: TRBJ1-3
d_gene: NA
CDR3aa: ASSLVGSELSGNTIY

abundance: NA
v_gene: TRBV11-2
j_gene: TRBJ2-1
d_gene: NA
CDR3aa: ASSFVGLANEQF

abundance: NA
v_gene: TRBV24-1
j_gene: TRBJ2-5
d_gene: NA
CDR3aa: ATPRQGNSETQY

abundance: NA
v_gene: TRBV15
j_gene: TRBJ1-2
d_gene: TRBD1
CDR3aa: ATSRETGGDGYT

abundance: NA
v_gene: TRBV6-1
j_gene: TRBJ2-7
d_gene: NA
CDR3aa: ASSDALGQGVPYEQY

abundance: NA
v_gene: TRBV5-1
j_gene: TRBJ1-6
d_gene: NA
CDR3aa: ASRGIGVGDSPLH

abundance: once
v_gene: TRBV4-3
j_gene: TRBJ2-2
d_gene: TRBD1
CDR3aa: ASSLNTGGSGTGELF

abundance: NA
v_gene: TRBV7-3
j_gene: TRBJ2-2
d_gene: NA
CDR3aa: ASSLFRSGFGAGELF

abundance: NA
v_gene: TRBV5-5
j_gene: TRBJ2-5
d_gene: TRBD2
CDR3aa: ASSPSLAGGIETQY

abundance: NA
v_gene: TRBV12-3/TRBV12-4
j_gene: TRBJ2-7
d_gene: NA
CDR3aa: ASSFGGSYEQY

abundance: NA
v_gene: TRBV7-2
j_gene: TRBJ2-1
d_gene: NA
CDR3aa: ASAVPYNEQF

abundance: NA
v_gene: TRBV15
j_gene: TRBJ2-1
d_gene: NA
CDR3aa: ATSGDFYNEQF

abundance: NA
v_gene: TRBV7-2
j_gene: TRBJ2-1
d_gene: TRBD1
CDR3aa: ASSPYLRGSSYNEQF

abundance: NA
v_gene: TRBV3-1/TRBV3-2
j_gene: TRBJ2-1
d_gene: NA
CDR3aa: ASSPSDRNQF

abundance: few
v_gene: TRBV4-2
j_gene: TRBJ2-6
d_gene: NA
CDR3aa: ASSLRRSSGANVLT

abundance: few
v_gene: TRBV7-6
j_gene: TRBJ2-5
d_gene: NA
CDR3aa: ASSTNGRRAPKETQY

abundance: NA
v_gene: TRBV5-6
j_gene: TRBJ2-7
d_gene: TRBD1
CDR3aa: ASSLVGQGTYEQY

abundance: NA
v_gene: TRBV11-2
j_gene: TRBJ1-3
d_gene: NA
CDR3aa: ASSLAAGNTIY

abundance: NA
v_gene: TRBV19
j_gene: TRBJ1-1
d_gene: NA
CDR3aa: ASSIRAATRTLSTEAF

abundance: NA
v_gene: TRBV20-1
j_gene: TRBJ2-1
d_gene: TRBD2
CDR3aa: SASSTSGRAGDEQF

abundance: NA
v_gene: TRBV18
j_gene: TRBJ1-1
d_gene: TRBD1
CDR3aa: ASSRQGAISEAF

abundance: NA
v_gene: TRBV11-2
j_gene: TRBJ2-6
d_gene: NA
CDR3aa: ASSLQGTGANVLT

abundance: NA
v_gene: TRBV12-3/TRBV12-4
j_gene: TRBJ1-1
d_gene: NA
CDR3aa: ASSGTLTAEAF

abundance: NA
v_gene: TRBV3-1/TRBV3-2
j_gene: TRBJ2-1
d_gene: TRBD2
CDR3aa: ASSSSGGGNEQF

abundance: NA
v_gene: TRBV6-1
j_gene: TRBJ2-6
d_gene: NA
CDR3aa: ASSEGASGANVLT

abundance: NA
v_gene: TRBV11-2
j_gene: TRBJ1-1
d_gene: NA
CDR3aa: ASSLTPGSNTEAF

abundance: NA
v_gene: TRBV4-1
j_gene: TRBJ1-6
d_gene: NA
CDR3aa: ASSPEPAGPRVPLH

abundance: once
v_gene: TRBV14
j_gene: TRBJ1-1
d_gene: NA
CDR3aa: ASSHLSSVYTEAF

abundance: NA
v_gene: TRBV9
j_gene: TRBJ2-3
d_gene: NA
CDR3aa: ASSWRLGTDTQY

abundance: NA
v_gene: TRBV2
j_gene: TRBJ2-1
d_gene: NA
CDR3aa: ASQNNEQF

abundance: NA
v_gene: TRBV6-5
j_gene: TRBJ1-2
d_gene: TRBD1
CDR3aa: ASSYKGQVHGYT

abundance: NA
v_gene: TRBV11-2
j_gene: TRBJ2-7
d_gene: TRBD2
CDR3aa: ASSSGEAGGAYEQY

abundance: NA
v_gene: TRBV20-1
j_gene: TRBJ2-1
d_gene: NA
CDR3aa: SASLEFHEQF

abundance: NA
v_gene: TRBV28
j_gene: TRBJ1-1
d_gene: NA
CDR3aa: ASSGVSEAF